Listed here are 21 T cell receptor beta chains from one sample, sequenced in a study of CD8+ T cells in alopecia areata. Treatment in this sample: oral pan-JAK inhibitor, 5-10 mg twice daily. RNA was isolated and reverse transcribed to cDNA, the sequencing template. Libraries were prepared by immunoSEQ multiplex PCR; TCRdb keeps only in-frame clonotypes and omits some of them. The sample has about 190,000 clones, 45% to 65% seen once. The starting material was CD4+ T cells sorted from blood, obtained at week 4, from a patient treated with tofacitinib. The source is a human donor with alopecia areata.

The rearrangement uses TRBV13 and TRBJ1-4; 7 bases agree with TRBD1. The CDR3 contains 16 residues. V dropped 5 bases and J dropped 5; count of bases not matched to a gene: 11. Germline CDR1 is PRHDT and CDR2 is FYEKMQ (reference sequence). In DNA form, the CDR3 reads TGTGCCAGCAGCGCATTCCTAGGGGGCAGGAATGAAAAACTGTTTTTT. It translates to CASSAFLGGRNEKLFF.

This chain joins TRBV4-1 and TRBJ2-5; TRBD2 matches at 12 bases. The CDR3 length is 19 residues. CDR1 and CDR2 from the germline V gene are MGHRA and YSYEKL. The V segment lost 1 base and the J segment 7 bases; nucleotides outside the gene matches: 16. The CDR3 here is CASSQVSGTSGRNGGTQYF. CDR3 DNA: TGCGCCAGCAGCCAAGTTTCTGGAACTAGCGGGAGGAACGGGGGGACCCAGTACTTC.

CDR3 region: CASGSYQPQHF. The CDR3 DNA reads TGTGCCAGCGGGTCGTATCAGCCCCAGCATTTT. The gene calls are TRBV27 and TRBJ1-5, with D unclear. Germline CDR1 MNHEY, CDR2 SMNVEV (reference sequence). This CDR3 contains 11 residues. The V end lost 8 bases, the J end lost 5 bases, and 7 bases lay between the germline ends.

The chain recombines TRBV28 with TRBJ1-2; D is unresolved. Trimming stripped 3 bases from V and 4 bases from J, with 9 bases between. This CDR3 spans 13 amino acids. CDR1 MDHEN and CDR2 SYDVKM come from the germline V gene. CDR3 coding DNA: TGTGCCAGCAGTTTGGACGGGTTCTATGGCTACACCTTC. The encoded protein is CASSLDGFYGYTF.

This clone appeared a single time. V gene TRBV5-1 combines with J gene TRBJ2-1, with D possibly being TRBD1 (8 bases). This CDR3 has 15 residues. CDR1 and CDR2 (germline): SGHRS, YFSETQ. The germline V and J ends were trimmed by 2 bases and 7 bases, with 16 bases remaining between them. CDR3 region: CASSFIGQGGNEQFF. The CDR3 region has the DNA TGCGCCAGCAGCTTTATCGGACAGGGAGGGAATGAGCAGTTCTTC.

CDR3 DNA: TGTGCCAGCAGACCAACCTTGACGGACTACGAGCAGTACTTC. This sequence encodes CASRPTLTDYEQYF. The chain is built from TRBV6-5 and TRBJ2-7, with D uncertain. Germline values: CDR1 MNHEY, CDR2 SVGAGI. Trimming removed 6 bases from V and 3 bases from J, with 15 bases in between. The CDR3 runs to 14 residues.

This clone was observed a few times. CDR3 coding DNA: TGTGCCAGCAGCTTTGGACTAGCGGGAGGACTTGGGGAGACCCAGTACTTC. Its protein is CASSFGLAGGLGETQYF. The chain couples TRBV7-2 to TRBJ2-5, with TRBD2 matching 14 bases. Germline V gene lookup returns CDR1 SGHTA and CDR2 FQGNSA. V lost 3 bases and J lost 5; bases outside the gene matches: 8. The CDR3 covers 17 residues.

The rearrangement uses TRBV29-1 and TRBJ1-5; D is uncertain. The V gene's germline CDR1 is SQVTM and CDR2 ANQGSEA. The CDR3 runs to 13 residues. With 5 bases removed from V and 4 bases from J, the gap between germline ends came to 12 bases. CDR3 nucleotides: TGCAGCGTTCTGACTGACGGGAATCAGCCCCAGCATTTT. As protein: CSVLTDGNQPQHF.

J is TRBJ2-2 and V is TRBV6-5, with unresolved D. The CDR3 consists of 16 residues. The V and J ends lost 2 bases and 3 bases respectively, with 13 bases between them. Germline-derived CDR1 and CDR2 are MNHEY and SVGAGI. CDR3 in DNA: TGTGCCAGCAGTTACAGGAGCGCCAGAGACACCGGGGAGCTGTTTTTT. This gives the protein CASSYRSARDTGELFF.

This clone was recorded a few times. The V gene is TRBV28, the J gene TRBJ1-4; TRBD1 matches 7 bases. Germline values: CDR1 MDHEN, CDR2 SYDVKM. The CDR3 length is 13 residues. Losses at the gene ends were 5 bases for V and 11 bases for J; bases not matched to a gene: 8. As DNA, the CDR3 is TGTGCCAGCAGTGCCCACAGGGGTAAGAAACTGTTTTTT. Encoded protein: CASSAHRGKKLFF.

This clone was found once. The gene calls are TRBV29-1 and TRBJ2-1; D unresolved. Germline assignment: CDR1 SQVTM and CDR2 ANQGSEA. V lost 2 bases and J lost 4, with 9 bases in between. The CDR3 is made up of 13 amino acids. The DNA for the CDR3 is TGCAGCGTTGAAAAAGTGGGTTACAATGAGCAGTTCTTC. It encodes CSVEKVGYNEQFF.

CDR3 protein: CAWSERYEQFF. DNA for the CDR3: TGTGCCTGGAGTGAAAGGTATGAGCAGTTCTTC. V is TRBV30 and J is TRBJ2-1, with D hard to call. This CDR3 contains 11 residues. Germline lookup yields CDR1 GTSNPN and CDR2 SVGIG (reference sequence). V was shortened by 1 base and J by 8 bases, with 6 bases between the two germline ends.

This clone was seen only a few times. The gene calls are TRBV7-3 and TRBJ2-2, with D unclear. The germline gives CDR1 SGHTA, CDR2 FQGTGA. The CDR3 runs to 16 residues. V shed 5 bases and J shed 0 bases, with 13 bases lying between them. The CDR3 DNA is TGTGCCAGCAGCCGACTCCCCTCGTCGAACACCGGGGAGCTGTTTTTT. This translates into CASSRLPSSNTGELFF.

This chain uses TRBV29-1 with TRBJ2-7; TRBD1 aligns across 9 bases. The CDR3 extends over 12 amino acids. Germline assignment: CDR1 SQVTM and CDR2 ANQGSEA. The J segment lost 3 bases and the V segment lost 6 bases, leaving 3 bases of the junction unmatched. CDR3 sequence: CSVMGQGYEQYF. Written as DNA, the CDR3 is TGCAGCGTGATGGGACAGGGCTACGAGCAGTACTTC.

The chain couples TRBV7-9 to TRBJ1-4; D unresolved. Trimming shortened V by 1 base and J by 14 bases, and 11 bases separated the two germline ends. Germline V CDR1 and CDR2: SEHNR, FQNEAQ (reference sequence). This CDR3 comprises 12 residues. The CDR3 region is CASSLEKGILFF. CDR3 nucleotides: TGTGCCAGCAGCTTAGAAAAGGGCATCCTGTTTTTT. Full variable domain (rest looked up from reference TRBV7-9 and TRBJ1-4): DTGVSQNPRHKITKRGQNVTFRCDPISEHNRLYWYRQTLGQGPEFLTYFQNEAQLEKSRLLSDRFSAERPKGSFSTLEIQRTEQGDSAMYLCASSLEKGILFFGSGTQLSVL.

The chain joins TRBV30 to TRBJ1-1; a weak D match, TRBD1 (6 bases). This CDR3 is 14 amino acids long. CDR1 is GTSNPN and CDR2 is SVGIG in the germline V gene (reference sequence). The V gene lost 0 bases and the J gene lost 3 bases, with 11 bases spanning the gap. CDR3 bases: TGTGCCTGGAGTGTACAGGGACACCACACTGAAGCTTTCTTT. The encoded protein is CAWSVQGHHTEAFF.

This clone came up a few times. The chain uses TRBV15 and TRBJ2-5; D is unresolved. V was clipped by 3 bases and J by 5 bases, with 7 bases between them. The CDR3 contains 12 residues. Germline V lookup: CDR1 LNHNV, CDR2 YYDKDF (reference sequence). The CDR3 nucleotides are TGTGCCACCAGCAGGCCCTGGGAGACCCAGTACTTC. Its protein product is CATSRPWETQYF.

This chain uses TRBV5-1 with TRBJ2-7; TRBD1 is a possible D gene (6 bases). Germline V gene data show CDR1 as SGHRS and CDR2 as YFSETQ. Trimming stripped 0 bases from V and 4 bases from J, with 14 bases between. This CDR3 contains 15 residues. CDR3 coding DNA: TGCGCCAGCAGCTTGGTCCCCGGACAGTTATACGAGCAGTACTTC. Translation: CASSLVPGQLYEQYF.

The rearrangement uses TRBV29-1 and TRBJ2-7, with D perhaps TRBD2 (7 bases). Germline V gene lookup returns CDR1 SQVTM and CDR2 ANQGSEA. V gave up 1 base and J gave up 4 bases, with 17 bases separating them. The CDR3 extends over 15 amino acids. CDR3 DNA sequence: TGCAGCGTTGAAGTTTTCGGGGGGCAGTTATACGAGCAGTACTTC. Translating gives CSVEVFGGQLYEQYF.

The rearrangement links TRBV2 to TRBJ2-4, with D uncertain. Trimming stripped 6 bases from V and 0 bases from J, with 12 bases between. The CDR3 totals 15 residues. Germline CDR1 is SNHLY and CDR2 is FYNNEI. In DNA, the CDR3 is TGTGCCAGCAGCGATGCTTCCATAGCCAAAAACATTCAGTACTTC. Encoded protein: CASSDASIAKNIQYF.

The chain couples TRBV30 to TRBJ1-2; no clear D gene. Trimming removed 3 bases at V and 8 bases at J, with 13 bases between. Per germline, CDR1 GTSNPN and CDR2 SVGIG (reference sequence). The CDR3 sequence is 12 residues long. CDR3 DNA: TGTGCCTGGAGGGCAGACTCAAACGGCTACACCTTC. Translated: CAWRADSNGYTF.